The T cell receptor beta chain under discussion was sequenced for a study of response to subunit inactivated influenza vaccine. MiXCR, run by TCRdb on the RT-PCR reads, gives a single entry per CDR3 protein. This table holds around 710,000 distinct CDR3 sequences, roughly 13% found once. This clonotype was counted a few times. The antigen remains undetermined. Study-wide results and caveats: Each seasonal flu vaccination may recruit only limited new T cells, authors suggested.

The V end lost 1 base, the J end lost 0 bases, and 10 bases lay between the germline ends. This CDR3 spans 16 amino acids. This sequence originates from a man aged 50 or older who received an inactivated influenza vaccine. This chain uses TRBV12-3 or TRBV12-4 with TRBJ1-3; D not certain. Material: PBMCs from blood, obtained around 14 days before vaccination. In DNA form, the CDR3 reads TGTGCCAGCAGTTTAGTAGCTCTTCACTCTGGAAACACCATATATTTT. Translated: CASSLVALHSGNTIYF.